A selection of T cell receptor beta chains follows, all from one sample in a study of regulatory T cells in long-lasting Graves disease. Via MiXCR, TCRdb re-called the multiplex PCR reads, giving one row per CDR3 protein. Seen here are around 500,000 distinct CDR3 sequences, about 15% observed once, and the top ten hold 20% to 25%. This sample was also put to use in a study of T cells in Graves' hyperthyroidism and ophthalmopathy.

The sequences come from peripheral blood mononuclear cells (PBMCs), collected at new diagnosis, from a patient treated with antithyroid drugs. These receptors originate from a woman aged 40 to 65 with Graves disease. Each CDR3 is given with its conserved first and last residue. The D gene is left open where the match is weak. Size values are once, few and many counts, or a class for expanded clones, and some rows have none.

TRBJ2-2 | many | TRBV28 | . | TGTGCCAGCAGTTTATCTGAAGGGGAGCTGTTTTTT | CASSLSEGELFF
TRBJ2-2 | . | TRBV9 | . | TGTGCCAGCAGCGTAGACAGAATCGGGGAGCTGTTTTTT | CASSVDRIGELFF
TRBJ2-1 | . | TRBV6-5 | TRBD2 | TGTGCCAGCAGTTACTCTGGACTAGCGGGGGAGCATGAGCAGTTCTTC | CASSYSGLAGEHEQFF
TRBJ1-2 | many | TRBV28 | . | TGTGCCAGCAGTTTAGCAGGGAATGACGACTATGGCTACACCTTC | CASSLAGNDDYGYTF
TRBJ1-2 | . | TRBV12-3/TRBV12-4 | . | TGTGCCAGCACCCCTAGCCCCAACAATCGCTATGGCTACACCTTC | CASTPSPNNRYGYTF
TRBJ2-1 | many | TRBV2 | . | TGTGCCACCCGCGGCAATGAGCAGTTCTTC | CATRGNEQFF
TRBJ2-5 | many | TRBV20-1 | TRBD2 | TGCAGTGCTCAGCTACCCATCCTAGCGGGGGGGGGGAAGACCCAGTACTTC | CSAQLPILAGGGKTQYF
TRBJ1-1 | many | TRBV11-2 | . | TGTGCCAGCAGCCCCTCCTATTCCTACACTGAAGCTTTCTTT | CASSPSYSYTEAFF
TRBJ2-4 | . | TRBV27 | . | TGTGCCAGCTCCCCTGGTCCGTATAACAAAAACATTCAGTACTTC | CASSPGPYNKNIQYF
TRBJ2-5 | many | TRBV30 | TRBD1 | TGTGCCTGGAGCGGGGACAGTCAAGAGACCCAGTACTTC | CAWSGDSQETQYF
TRBJ2-1 | many | TRBV6-5 | . | TGTGCCAGCAGTTACTCGGTTAATAGGCTTAGCTCCTACAATGAGCAGTTCTTC | CASSYSVNRLSSYNEQFF
TRBJ2-5 | . | TRBV30 | TRBD2 | TGTGCCTGGAGTGTACGGGGGAGGGAAGAGACCCAGTACTTC | CAWSVRGREETQYF
TRBJ2-7 | . | TRBV2 | TRBD1 | TGTGCCAGCAGTGCCGGGACAGGGGTCGTCGAGCAGTACTTC | CASSAGTGVVEQYF
TRBJ1-6 | many | TRBV28 | . | TGTGCCAGCAGTTTAGGAGCCCAGGGGTCACCCCTCCACTTT | CASSLGAQGSPLHF
TRBJ1-1 | many | TRBV9 | TRBD1 | TGTGCCAGCAGCGTAGCAGGGGGGGTCCCAAGAGGCGGTTCTGAAGCTTTCTTT | CASSVAGGVPRGGSEAFF
TRBJ1-4 | . | TRBV6-2/TRBV6-3 | . | TGTGCCAGCAGTTACTCGCCTGGAGGCCGGGAAAAACTGTTTTTT | CASSYSPGGREKLFF
TRBJ1-1 | many | TRBV12-3/TRBV12-4 | . | TGTGCCAGCAGGGATAAGGGTAACTTGGGCACTGAAGCTTTCTTT | CASRDKGNLGTEAFF
TRBJ2-5 | many | TRBV11-3 | . | TGTGCCAGCAGCTTAGATGGGGATGAAGAGACCCAGTACTTC | CASSLDGDEETQYF
TRBJ1-5 | . | TRBV4-1 | . | TGCGCCAGCAGCAAGCAGGGGAGTAGCAATCAGCCCCAGCATTTT | CASSKQGSSNQPQHF
TRBJ1-5 | many | TRBV4-2 | . | TGTGCCAGCAGCCAAGAACGAACAGGGAGCAATCAGCCCCAGCATTTT | CASSQERTGSNQPQHF
TRBJ1-1 | many | TRBV5-1 | TRBD1 | TGCGCCAGCAGTGAGCAGGGGGCTAGCACTGAAGCTTTCTTT | CASSEQGASTEAFF
TRBJ2-7 | . | TRBV3-1 | . | TGTGCCAGCAGCCAAGAAGGACGGCGGCCCGAGCAGTACTTC | CASSQEGRRPEQYF
TRBJ1-6 | few | TRBV27 | . | TGTGCCAGCAGTTTAGTGGGGGCCCTTGATTCACCCCTCCACTTT | CASSLVGALDSPLHF
TRBJ1-6 | many | TRBV6-1 | . | TGTGCCAGCAGCCGCCAGAGCTCCTATAATTCACCCCTCCACTTT | CASSRQSSYNSPLHF
TRBJ2-7 | few | TRBV12-3/TRBV12-4 | . | TGTGCCGAGGACTTTTCCTACGAGCAGTACTTC | CAEDFSYEQYF
TRBJ2-1 | few | TRBV4-1 | TRBD2 | TGCGCCAGCAGCCAAGATTCCGGCGGGGGGGTCTCATACAATGAGCAGTTCTTC | CASSQDSGGGVSYNEQFF
TRBJ2-7 | . | TRBV6-1 | . | TGTGCCATCAAGGGGGGGGGTCCCTACGAGCAGTACTTC | CAIKGGGPYEQYF
TRBJ1-6 | . | TRBV18 | TRBD1 | TGTGCCAGCTCACCGGACAGGGGGCTTAGGACACCCCTCCACTTT | CASSPDRGLRTPLHF